The 31 T cell receptor beta chains in this list originate from one sample, sequenced in a study of CXCR3-negative and CXCR3-positive naive CD8 T cells. Each TRB cDNA library was prepared by 5' RACE (with UMI labels). TCRdb re-analyzed the 5' RACE reads; it lists each CDR3 protein once, without DNA. The data show roughly 48,000 distinct CDR3 sequences, and the top ten clones hold over 12%. Sequencing input: memory CD8+ T cells from blood. All receptors derive from a human donor in good health. Some clones in this sample may be carry-over from other donors' samples.

The V call is TRBV19, the J call TRBJ2-1; the TCRdb D gene call, TRBD2, has no DNA to confirm it. The germline gives CDR1 LNHDA, CDR2 SQIVND (reference sequence). CDR3 size: 14 residues. This chain's CDR3 is CASSITRSVNEQFF.

This rearrangement joins TRBV29-1 to TRBJ2-5; absent DNA, TCRdb's TRBD2 call cannot be checked. The length of the CDR3 is 15 residues. Per germline, CDR1 SQVTM and CDR2 ANQGSEA. CDR3 loop: CSVEGGTGVVETQYF.

The chain couples TRBV9 to TRBJ2-7; TCRdb designates TRBD1, a call that cannot be tested without DNA. This CDR3 has 15 amino acids. In germline, CDR1 is SGDLS, CDR2 YYNGEE. Here the CDR3 reads CASSDSTGQGHEQYF.

The rearrangement links TRBV29-1 to TRBJ2-3; the D call from TCRdb, TRBD1, cannot be confirmed without DNA. The CDR3 is 17 residues long. Germline lookup yields CDR1 SQVTM and CDR2 ANQGSEA. This chain's CDR3 is CSVEDWGGSTPTDTQYF.

V is TRBV7-9 and J is TRBJ1-1; lacking DNA, the TRBD1 call made by TCRdb goes unchecked. Germline assignment: CDR1 SEHNR and CDR2 FQNEAQ (reference sequence). The CDR3 is 16 residues long. The CDR3 protein is CASSLGLTGRNTEAFF.

CDR3 sequence: CASSLLDRIYEQYF. J is TRBJ2-7 and V is TRBV27. Looked up from germline, CDR1 is MNHEY and CDR2 is SMNVEV (reference sequence). This CDR3 spans 14 amino acids.

CDR3 amino acids: CASSYRAGGNNEQFF. The gene calls are TRBV27 and TRBJ2-1; TCRdb outputs TRBD2, but without DNA this stays unchecked. Germline V CDR1 and CDR2: MNHEY, SMNVEV (reference sequence). This CDR3 is built from 15 residues.

The chain combines TRBV28 with TRBJ2-7. The CDR3 contains 12 residues. Germline loops: CDR1 MDHEN, CDR2 SYDVKM. The CDR3 sequence: CASSFMGYEQYF.

This chain links TRBV11-3 with TRBJ1-6. Germline loops: CDR1 SGHNT, CDR2 YENEEA. The CDR3 sequence is 13 residues long. CDR3 region: CASSLDSNSPLHF. Variable domain in full (rest from reference TRBV11-3 and TRBJ1-6): EAGVVQSPRYKIIEKKQPVAFWCNPISGHNTLYWYLQNLGQGPELLIRYENEEAVDDSQLPKDRFSAERLKGVDSTLKIQPAELGDSAVYLCASSLDSNSPLHFGNGTRLTVT.

V and J are TRBV20-1 and TRBJ2-7; TCRdb's D call of TRBD1 is untestable without DNA. The germline V gene encodes CDR1 DFQATT and CDR2 SNEGSKA (reference sequence). CDR3 size: 20 residues. The CDR3 sequence: CSARATFEKIPGWDHYEQYF.

CDR3 sequence: CSARWTTSGGEQFF. This chain connects TRBV20-1 to TRBJ2-1; with no DNA, the TCRdb D assignment of TRBD2 cannot be verified. The CDR3 has 14 residues. Per germline, CDR1 DFQATT and CDR2 SNEGSKA (reference sequence).

The V and J genes are TRBV7-9 and TRBJ2-7; lacking DNA, the TRBD1 call made by TCRdb goes unchecked. CDR3 length: 16 amino acids. Germline-derived CDR1 and CDR2 are SEHNR and FQNEAQ (reference sequence). CDR3 loop: CASSPPDPQSSYEQYF.

The chain has TRBV2 and TRBJ2-7. Germline CDR1 is SNHLY and CDR2 is FYNNEI. CDR3 size: 13 residues. The CDR3 protein is CASGEGGFYEQYF.

V is TRBV6-1 and J is TRBJ2-3; TCRdb names TRBD2, which stays unverified in the absence of DNA. From germline, CDR1 is MNHNS and CDR2 SASEGT. The CDR3 sequence is 15 residues long. The CDR3 spells CASSELAGGPATQYF.

J is TRBJ1-3 and V is TRBV4-2; with no DNA, the TCRdb D assignment of TRBD1 cannot be verified. The CDR3 contains 15 residues. CDR1 and CDR2 (germline): LGHNA, YNFKEQ. This chain's CDR3 is CASSPPGQGYDTIYF.

This rearrangement joins TRBV10-1 to TRBJ2-1; with no DNA, the TCRdb D assignment of TRBD2 cannot be verified. This CDR3 has 16 amino acids. From germline, CDR1 is WNHNN and CDR2 SYGVQD (reference sequence). The CDR3 loop reads CAEEGTSGGLNNEQFF.

The chain couples TRBV10-3 to TRBJ2-1. The CDR3 spans 13 residues. Germline values: CDR1 ENHRY, CDR2 SYGVKD. CDR3 in amino acids: CAIGVRGNNEQFF.

The chain joins TRBV7-2 to TRBJ2-1; TCRdb selects TRBD2, and the lack of DNA leaves this call unchecked. Germline lookup yields CDR1 SGHTA and CDR2 FQGNSA. The CDR3 covers 16 residues. CDR3 in amino acids: CASSIRLAGVRNEQFF.

This sequence joins TRBV5-1 and TRBJ2-2; TCRdb proposes TRBD2, but this gene call is untestable without DNA. CDR1 and CDR2 from the germline V gene are SGHRS and YFSETQ. The CDR3 has 15 amino acids. CDR3 sequence reads: CASSPERDGGGELFF.

The chain is built from TRBV29-1 and TRBJ1-1; as DNA is missing, the TRBD1 call by TCRdb cannot be tested. The CDR3 extends over 13 amino acids. CDR1 is SQVTM, CDR2 ANQGSEA, per germline. The chain's CDR3 is CSVEYRGTTEAFF.

The chain recombines TRBV10-3 with TRBJ2-7. CDR3 length equals 14 residues. The V gene's germline CDR1 is ENHRY and CDR2 SYGVKD. The CDR3 loop reads CAISESISGIEQYF.

This chain uses TRBV7-8 with TRBJ1-5; absent DNA, TCRdb's TRBD1 call cannot be checked. The CDR3 loop spans 13 amino acids. Germline CDR1 is SGHVS and CDR2 is FQNEAQ. CDR3 sequence reads: CASSLQGGQPQHF.

The genes are TRBV5-1 and TRBJ2-7; the D gene TCRdb calls, TRBD2, cannot be checked with no DNA. This CDR3 contains 16 residues. Germline lookup yields CDR1 SGHRS and CDR2 YFSETQ. The CDR3 sequence is CASSPHRGGPPYEQYF.

V gene TRBV29-1 combines with J gene TRBJ2-5; TCRdb lists TRBD1, though no DNA is available to test this call. The CDR3 spans 14 residues. Per germline, CDR1 SQVTM and CDR2 ANQGSEA. The CDR3: CSVERADRGETQYF. Drawing the rest from reference TRBV29-1 and TRBJ2-5, the complete variable domain is SAVISQKPSRDICQRGTSLTIQCQVDSQVTMMFWYRQQPGQSLTLIATANQGSEATYESGFVIDKFPISRPNLTFSTLTVSNMSPEDSSIYLCSVERADRGETQYFGPGTRLLVL.

V and J are TRBV18 and TRBJ2-1; there is no DNA to check the TCRdb D call of TRBD1. The CDR3 has 14 amino acids. Germline-derived CDR1 and CDR2 are KGHSH and LQKENI. The CDR3 sequence: CASSSPSARGEQFF.

This chain uses TRBV6-5 with TRBJ2-7. This CDR3 contains 14 residues. Germline CDR1 MNHEY, CDR2 SVGAGI. The CDR3 sequence: CASSTRNGAHEQYF.

The chain's CDR3 is CASSPPGDGYEQYF. The rearrangement uses TRBV28 and TRBJ2-7; the TCRdb call, TRBD2, lacks DNA for checking. The CDR3 extends over 14 amino acids. Looked up from germline, CDR1 is MDHEN and CDR2 is SYDVKM.

V and J are TRBV7-9 and TRBJ2-1; with no DNA, the TCRdb D assignment of TRBD1 cannot be verified. Germline lookup yields CDR1 SEHNR and CDR2 FQNEAQ (reference sequence). The CDR3 is made up of 15 amino acids. The CDR3 spells CASSAETRGYNEQFF.

The chain recombines TRBV2 with TRBJ2-3; without DNA, the TCRdb call of TRBD2 cannot be checked. The CDR3 loop spans 19 amino acids. The germline gives CDR1 SNHLY, CDR2 FYNNEI. CDR3 sequence: CASSLPGLAGEGGADTQYF.

This sequence joins TRBV15 and TRBJ2-1. This CDR3 comprises 15 residues. Germline CDR1 LNHNV, CDR2 YYDKDF (reference sequence). This chain's CDR3 is CATNEDGSSYNEQFF.

The rearrangement uses TRBV7-6 and TRBJ1-4; the TCRdb D gene call, TRBD1, has no DNA to confirm it. Germline V lookup: CDR1 SGHVS, CDR2 FNYEAQ. The CDR3 sequence is 14 residues long. The CDR3 is CASRPGDVNEKLFF.